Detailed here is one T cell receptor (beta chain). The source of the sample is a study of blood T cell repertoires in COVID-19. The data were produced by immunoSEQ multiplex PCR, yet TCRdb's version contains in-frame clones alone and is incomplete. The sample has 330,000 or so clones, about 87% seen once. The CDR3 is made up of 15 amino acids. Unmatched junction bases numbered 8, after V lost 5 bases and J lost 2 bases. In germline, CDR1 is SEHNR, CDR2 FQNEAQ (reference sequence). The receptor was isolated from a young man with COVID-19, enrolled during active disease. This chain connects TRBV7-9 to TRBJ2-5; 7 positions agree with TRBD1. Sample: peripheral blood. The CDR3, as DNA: TGTGCCAGCAGCGAATACACGGGACAGCAAGAGACCCAGTACTTC. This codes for CASSEYTGQQETQYF.